A single sample gave rise to the 13 T cell receptor beta chains below, sequenced in a study of shared T cell receptors in the human thymus (dated by TCRdb to the early 2020s). Libraries were built with the immunoSEQ multiplex PCR assay. TCRdb retrieved this table from immuneACCESS and kept in-frame rearrangements only. Not all clones are present; in checked studies, unresolved V genes account for under half, and no reason is known for the remainder. This sample has about 660,000 clones in its table, and about 89% of those were observed once. Approximately 0.0097% of the sample rests with the top ten. A further study also used this sample, focusing on human thymus T cells.

Source material: thymocytes. The receptors were sampled from a boy under two years old with a congenital heart defect. Donor details come from another sample of the same person, matched by shared clones.

This clone was seen once. V gene TRBV6-6 combines with J gene TRBJ1-5, with D perhaps TRBD1 (6 bases). Germline assignment: CDR1 MNHNY and CDR2 SVGAGI (reference sequence). The length of the CDR3 is 15 residues. V lost 2 bases, J lost 7 bases, and 15 bases lay in between. CDR3: CASSYASGEKQPQHF. The CDR3 coding sequence is TGTGCCAGCAGTTACGCGTCAGGGGAGAAACAGCCCCAGCATTTT.

The chain is built from TRBV4-3 and TRBJ2-1; perhaps TRBD2 as D (6 bases). There are 15 residues in the CDR3. The germline V gene has CDR1 LGHNA and CDR2 YSLEER. V was cut by 0 bases and J by 2 bases, with 8 bases left in between. Written as DNA, the CDR3 is TGCGCCAGCAGCCAAGATTCGGGGGCCTACAATGAGCAGTTCTTC. This translates into CASSQDSGAYNEQFF.

The chain recombines TRBV7-2 with TRBJ2-5, with D unclear. V gave up 0 bases and J gave up 2 bases, with 13 bases separating them. The CDR3 runs to 16 residues. Germline V gives CDR1 SGHTA, CDR2 FQGNSA. The CDR3 bases are TGTGCCAGCAGCTTAGCGAAGGAGACGAAGCAAGAGACCCAGTACTTC. Amino acids: CASSLAKETKQETQYF.

The V gene is TRBV4-1, the J gene TRBJ2-5; D perhaps matches TRBD2 (5 bases). The V gene's germline CDR1 is MGHRA and CDR2 YSYEKL. This CDR3 has 15 residues. V lost 1 base and J 1 base, leaving 10 bases between the germline ends. CDR3 sequence (DNA): TGCGCCAGCAGCCAAGTTACTAGATCCCAAGAGACCCAGTACTTC. This sequence encodes CASSQVTRSQETQYF.

The chain joins TRBV5-5 to TRBJ2-2, with 7 positions matching TRBD1. V trimming: 0 bases; J trimming: 4 bases; junction bases outside the gene matches: 3. Germline V CDR1 and CDR2: SGHKS, YYEKEE (reference sequence). The CDR3 is made up of 15 amino acids. The CDR3 DNA follows: TGTGCCAGCAGCTTGGTGGACAGGACCACCGGGGAGCTGTTTTTT. Residues: CASSLVDRTTGELFF.

The CDR3: CASSDSYRAYEQYF. The CDR3, as DNA: TGTGCCAGCAGTGATTCGTACAGGGCCTACGAGCAGTACTTC. J is TRBJ2-7 and V is TRBV6-1; a possible D gene is TRBD1 (6 bases). The ends were cut back, 3 bases at V and 2 bases at J, with 11 bases in the middle. The CDR3 covers 14 residues. From germline, CDR1 is MNHNS and CDR2 SASEGT.

The chain combines TRBV4-3 with TRBJ1-1; perhaps TRBD1 as D (5 bases). This CDR3 comprises 14 residues. Germline-derived CDR1 and CDR2 are LGHNA and YSLEER. Trimming cost V 4 bases and J 1 base, with 10 bases left between them. CDR3 sequence (DNA): TGCGCCAGCAGCCCCGTGGACAAGAACACTGAAGCTTTCTTT. This translates into CASSPVDKNTEAFF.

The rearrangement joins TRBV28 to TRBJ2-3; TRBD2 aligns across 13 bases. Germline lookup yields CDR1 MDHEN and CDR2 SYDVKM. After removal of 4 bases from V and 2 bases from J, the junction contained 6 bases not matched to a gene. The CDR3 has 17 residues. The DNA of the CDR3 is TGTGCCAGCAGTTCCGGGACTAGCGGGACGCACACAGATACGCAGTATTTT. Translating gives CASSSGTSGTHTDTQYF.

This clone was detected only once. The gene calls are TRBV27 and TRBJ2-3, with 13 bases aligning to TRBD2. The germline V gene encodes CDR1 MNHEY and CDR2 SMNVEV (reference sequence). This CDR3 has 16 residues. J gave up 6 bases and V 6 bases, and 9 bases lay outside the gene matches. For the CDR3, the DNA is TGTGCCAGCAGCCCAACTAGCGGGAGGGCCCCCGATACGCAGTATTTT. This encodes CASSPTSGRAPDTQYF.

The V and J genes are TRBV5-1 and TRBJ2-3; 9 bases are a match to TRBD1. After removal of 4 bases from V and 3 bases from J, the junction contained 6 bases not matched to a gene. Germline lookup yields CDR1 SGHRS and CDR2 YFSETQ. The CDR3 loop spans 15 amino acids. The CDR3 region has the DNA TGCGCCAGCAGCCCACCGGGACAGGGAACAGATACGCAGTATTTT. It codes for CASSPPGQGTDTQYF.

This clone appeared a single time. This chain connects TRBV5-4 to TRBJ1-6; a weak D match, TRBD1 (5 bases). The CDR3 spans 14 residues. CDR1 is SGHNT and CDR2 is YYREEE in the germline V gene (reference sequence). Trimming pared 4 bases from V and 5 bases from J, leaving 10 bases between. CDR3 bases: TGTGCCAGCAGCCGGGACTACGATAATTCACCCCTCCACTTT. This translates into CASSRDYDNSPLHF.

This clone has more than one count but fewer than ten. The gene calls are TRBV4-3 and TRBJ1-3, with D tentatively TRBD1 (6 bases). The germline CDR1 and CDR2 sequences are LGHNA and YSLEER. The CDR3 loop spans 17 amino acids. V lost 1 base, J lost 3 bases, and 16 bases lay in between. CDR3 coding DNA: TGCGCCAGCAGCCAAGCTCACTGGGGGCTTGGTGGAAACACCATATATTTT. This translates into CASSQAHWGLGGNTIYF.

This clone was counted a few times. The chain carries TRBV4-1 and TRBJ1-4; 8 bases agree with TRBD1. This CDR3 region has 16 residues. V lost 1 base to trimming and J lost 7 bases; unmatched junction nucleotides: 8. Per germline, CDR1 MGHRA and CDR2 YSYEKL. For the CDR3, the DNA is TGCGCCAGCAGCCAAGTCAGCAGGGGGCGTATTGAAAAACTGTTTTTT. Translation gives CASSQVSRGRIEKLFF.